The 27 T cell receptor beta chains below were found in one sample sequenced in a study of early T cells in non-severe SARS-CoV-2 infection. TCRdb re-called the 5' RACE reads with MiXCR, one entry per CDR3 protein. The sample has tens of thousands of distinct CDR3 sequences; roughly 5% are singletons. What was sequenced was whole blood. The source is an adult who was a healthcare worker with PCR-confirmed SARS-CoV-2 infection or an uninfected control (not recorded which).

This clonotype was counted ten times or more. The chain carries TRBV5-1 and TRBJ2-2; 10 nucleotides agree with TRBD1. Trimming took 4 bases from V and 1 from J; bases not matched to a gene: 4. CDR1 is SGHRS, CDR2 YFSETQ, per germline. The CDR3 runs to 16 residues. The CDR3 nucleotides read TGCGCCAGCAGCCCCCGGACAGGGGGGAACACCGGGGAGCTGTTTTTT. Translating gives CASSPRTGGNTGELFF.

The sample holds many counts of this clonotype. The chain has TRBV7-8 and TRBJ1-5, with D hard to call. Trimming removed 2 bases at V and 0 bases at J, with 8 bases between. CDR3 length: 15 residues. Germline CDR1 is SGHVS and CDR2 is FQNEAQ. The CDR3 spells CASSLSQASNQPQHF. CDR3 coding DNA: TGTGCCAGCAGCTTATCCCAAGCTAGCAATCAGCCCCAGCATTTT.

A note on this clonotype: Being one base from a much bigger clone, this may be a read error. V usage is TRBV15 and J usage is TRBJ1-2; TRBD1 might be the D (5 bases). The CDR3 loop spans 13 amino acids. Germline CDR1 LNHNV, CDR2 YYDKDF (reference sequence). The CDR3 reads CVTSRAMGYGYTF. CDR3 sequence (DNA): TGTGTCACCAGCAGGGCAATGGGCTATGGCTACACCTTC.

The CDR3 bases are TGTGCCAGCAGCGCCCAGGGGTCTAATTCACCCCTCCACTTT. Translation: CASSAQGSNSPLHF. The gene calls are TRBV9 and TRBJ1-6; D may be TRBD1 (6 bases). Trimming stripped 3 bases from V and 6 bases from J, with 10 bases between. The CDR3 totals 14 residues. Germline values: CDR1 SGDLS, CDR2 YYNGEE.

This clonotype was detected ten times or more. V usage is TRBV3-2 and J usage is TRBJ1-2; the table names TRBD1, a call not compared with the DNA. TRBV3-2 is described as a pseudogene. The CDR3 has 18 amino acids. The CDR3 bases are TGTGCCAGCAGCCAAGATGGGGGAACGGGTAACCTTAACTATGGCTACACCTTC. Translation gives CASSQDGGTGNLNYGYTF.

The V gene is TRBV7-9, the J gene TRBJ1-4; no reliable D call. This CDR3 is 17 amino acids long. CDR1 is SEHNR and CDR2 is FQNEAQ in the germline V gene (reference sequence). The V gene lost 5 bases and the J gene lost 0 bases, with 16 bases spanning the gap. CDR3 region: CASSPSQVEATNEKLFF. DNA for the CDR3: TGTGCCAGCAGCCCGTCCCAAGTGGAAGCAACTAATGAAAAACTGTTTTTT.

This clonotype was seen more than once but under ten times. The genes are TRBV20-1 and TRBJ2-7; TRBD2 agrees at 13 bases. This CDR3 contains 18 residues. V shed 3 bases and J 2 bases; nucleotides not matched to a gene: 13. CDR1 is DFQATT and CDR2 is SNEGSKA in the germline V gene (reference sequence). This CDR3 is CSARGRTSGRSLTYEQYF. The CDR3 nucleotides read TGCAGTGCTAGGGGGCGGACTAGCGGGAGATCATTAACCTACGAGCAGTACTTC.

V usage is TRBV14 and J usage is TRBJ2-2; tentative D call: TRBD1 (6 bases). The CDR3 has 13 amino acids. The germline V and J ends were trimmed by 5 bases and 5 bases, with 9 bases remaining between them. Germline CDR1 and CDR2: SGHDN and FVKESK. This chain's CDR3 is CASSGTRTGELFF. Here the CDR3 DNA reads TGTGCCAGCAGCGGGACACGAACCGGGGAGCTGTTTTTT.

The chain joins TRBV29-1 to TRBJ2-1; D unresolved. Trimming removed 1 base at V and 8 bases at J, with 3 bases between. CDR1 and CDR2 from the germline V gene are SQVTM and ANQGSEA. The CDR3 spans 10 residues. The CDR3 region has the DNA TGCAGCGTTGAAGTCTATGAGCAGTTCTTC. As protein: CSVEVYEQFF.

This clonotype came up many times. This sequence joins TRBV6-9 and TRBJ1-1, with 7 bases that match TRBD1. With 8 bases clipped from V and 0 bases from J, the junction kept 3 bases outside the gene matches. The length of the CDR3 is 13 residues. Germline V gives CDR1 MNHGY, CDR2 SVAAGI. The CDR3 sequence: CASEGTVNTEAFF. In DNA form, the CDR3 reads TGTGCCAGCGAGGGGACAGTGAACACTGAAGCTTTCTTT.

This clonotype was counted at least ten times. This chain uses TRBV19 with TRBJ1-2; 9 nucleotides match TRBD1. V shed 5 bases and J 4 bases; nucleotides not matched to a gene: 11. The CDR3 is made up of 16 amino acids. Germline loops: CDR1 LNHDA, CDR2 SQIVND (reference sequence). CDR3: CASSVTGTGIPYGYTF. CDR3 DNA: TGTGCCAGTAGTGTTACCGGGACAGGGATCCCCTATGGCTACACCTTC.

This clonotype was detected many times. The V call is TRBV11-2, the J call TRBJ2-3, with TRBD2 matching 13 bases. The length of the CDR3 is 15 residues. V lost 5 bases and J lost 4; bases outside the gene matches: 3. Per the germline V gene, CDR1 is SGHAT and CDR2 is FQNNGV. CDR3 region: CASSPLAGGADTQYF. The CDR3 region has the DNA TGTGCCAGCAGCCCACTAGCGGGAGGGGCAGATACGCAGTATTTT.

In this sample, this clonotype turned up many times. The V call is TRBV19, the J call TRBJ1-1; D is unclear. The CDR3 is made up of 15 amino acids. CDR1 is LNHDA and CDR2 is SQIVND in the germline V gene (reference sequence). The V and J ends lost 0 bases and 2 bases respectively, with 10 bases between them. CDR3 sequence reads: CASSIDQGGNTEAFF. Here the CDR3 DNA reads TGTGCCAGTAGTATAGATCAAGGAGGAAACACTGAAGCTTTCTTT.

The chain recombines TRBV5-1 with TRBJ1-1; D is unresolved. The CDR3 has 14 amino acids. V was shortened by 1 base and J by 0 bases, with 7 bases between the two germline ends. The germline CDR1 and CDR2 sequences are SGHRS and YFSETQ. This CDR3 is CASSLTEMNTEAFF. The CDR3 bases are TGCGCCAGCAGCTTGACAGAAATGAACACTGAAGCTTTCTTT. The full variable domain, in which reference TRBV5-1 and TRBJ1-1 provide the parts outside the CDR3, is KAGVTQTPRYLIKTRGQQVTLSCSPISGHRSVSWYQQTPGQGLQFLFEYFSETQRNKGNFPGRFSGRQFSNSRSEMNVSTLELGDSALYLCASSLTEMNTEAFFGQGTRLTVV.

This clonotype showed up many times. The gene calls are TRBV7-3 and TRBJ2-1; TRBD2 matches at 12 bases. V was clipped by 5 bases and J by 8 bases; unmatched bases: 7. Germline V gene data show CDR1 as SGHTA and CDR2 as FQGTGA. This CDR3 has 15 residues. The CDR3 sequence: CASSKKGLAGDEQFF. The CDR3 DNA is TGTGCCAGCAGCAAAAAGGGACTAGCGGGCGATGAGCAGTTCTTC.

This clonotype was recorded at least ten times. The V call is TRBV4-3, the J call TRBJ1-2, with D possibly being TRBD1 (5 bases). The CDR3 is made up of 14 amino acids. Per germline, CDR1 LGHNA and CDR2 YSLEER. Deletions cut 1 base from V and 3 bases from J, with 9 bases between. The CDR3 loop reads CASSQGTRDYGYTF. The CDR3, as DNA: TGCGCCAGCAGCCAAGGGACACGAGACTATGGCTACACCTTC.

The chain recombines TRBV5-1 with TRBJ1-1, with D uncertain. Trimming took off 1 base at V and 5 bases at J, with 15 bases between the two ends. This CDR3 is 15 amino acids long. The germline V gene encodes CDR1 SGHRS and CDR2 YFSETQ. CDR3 sequence: CASSLSVGSGTEAFF. In DNA, the CDR3 is TGCGCCAGCAGCTTGTCCGTTGGTTCGGGGACTGAAGCTTTCTTT.

Only a few counts were recorded for this clonotype. In nucleotides, the CDR3 is TGCAGCGCAACCTCGATCCCCCCCCCAGGAACTCTAGCCAAAAACATTCAGTACTTC. This encodes CSATSIPPPGTLAKNIQYF. The chain has TRBV20-1 and TRBJ2-4; D uncertain. Germline V gene lookup returns CDR1 DFQATT and CDR2 SNEGSKA (reference sequence). The CDR3 spans 19 residues.

This clonotype was detected ten times or more. The chain has TRBV30 and TRBJ1-2; no reliable D call. The CDR3 covers 12 residues. Germline lookup yields CDR1 GTSNPN and CDR2 SVGIG (reference sequence). The V end was cut by 2 bases, the J end by 2 bases, with 6 bases between. The CDR3 loop reads CAWSRINYGYTF. CDR3 coding DNA: TGTGCCTGGAGTAGGATAAACTATGGCTACACCTTC.

This clonotype has a count of ten or more. V gene TRBV3-1 combines with J gene TRBJ1-1, with 10 bases identical to TRBD1. The CDR3 is 17 residues long. Trimming at V came to 4 bases and at J to 6 bases, leaving 14 bases not matched to a gene. Germline loops: CDR1 LGHDT, CDR2 YNNKEL (reference sequence). Here the CDR3 reads CASSPHWSDRGLAEAFF. The CDR3 coding sequence is TGTGCCAGCAGCCCGCATTGGTCCGACAGGGGGCTTGCTGAAGCTTTCTTT.

This clonotype was recorded at least ten times. This chain joins TRBV5-1 and TRBJ2-2; D unclear. The germline V gene has CDR1 SGHRS and CDR2 YFSETQ. Trimming took 4 bases from V and 5 from J, leaving 12 bases between them. There are 14 residues in the CDR3. CDR3 sequence reads: CASSPGSWTGELFF. Written as DNA, the CDR3 is TGCGCCAGCAGCCCCGGCTCCTGGACCGGGGAGCTGTTTTTT.

This clonotype was observed a few times. CDR3 in amino acids: CASSPRAGQPNEKLFF. Written as DNA, the CDR3 is TGTGCCAGCAGCCCCAGGGCGGGACAACCTAATGAAAAACTGTTTTTT. The chain uses TRBV5-8 and TRBJ1-4, with D possibly TRBD1 on 6 matching bases. Trimming took off 4 bases at V and 3 bases at J, with 16 bases between the two ends. The CDR3 has 16 residues. Per the germline V gene, CDR1 is SGHTS and CDR2 is YDEGEE. Full variable domain (remainder filled in from reference TRBV5-8 and TRBJ1-4): EAGVTQSPTHLIKTRGQQATLRCSPISGHTSVYWYQQALGLGLQFLLWYDEGEERNRGNFPPRFSGRQFPNYSSELNVNALELEDSALYLCASSPRAGQPNEKLFFGSGTQLSVL.

This clonotype occurred many times. The J gene is TRBJ2-3, the V gene TRBV10-3, with D maybe TRBD2 (6 bases). V was clipped by 10 bases and J by 5 bases, with 13 bases between them. The germline V gene encodes CDR1 ENHRY and CDR2 SYGVKD. The CDR3 is 12 amino acids. The CDR3: CATEGREDTQYF. DNA for the CDR3: TGTGCCACGGAGGGTCGTGAAGATACGCAGTATTTT.

This clonotype was counted at least ten times. This chain uses TRBV2 with TRBJ2-2; D gene unclear. In germline, CDR1 is SNHLY, CDR2 FYNNEI. Deletions cut 3 bases from V and 6 bases from J, with 17 bases between. This CDR3 contains 16 residues. CDR3: CASSDTIRAPSGELFF. For the CDR3, the DNA is TGTGCCAGCAGTGACACCATAAGAGCCCCTTCCGGGGAGCTGTTTTTT.

This clonotype was counted once. One base away lies a much larger clone, so this may be a sequencing read error. The chain combines TRBV7-9 with TRBJ1-1, with D tentatively TRBD1 (5 bases). Trimming removed 3 bases from V and 7 bases from J, with 9 bases in between. The CDR3 is 12 residues long. Germline V gives CDR1 SEHNR, CDR2 FQNEAQ (reference sequence). CDR3 sequence (DNA): TGTGCCAGCAGCTTGGCAGGGAGTGAAGCTTTCTTT. The encoded protein is CASSLAGSEAFF. Together with reference TRBV7-9 and TRBJ1-1, the CDR3 gives the full variable domain: DTGVSQNPRHKITKRGQNVTFRCDPISEHNRLYWYRQTLGQGPEFLTYFQNEAQLEKSRLLSDRFSAERPKGSFSTLEIQRTEQGDSAMYLCASSLAGSEAFFGQGTRLTVV.

This clonotype was observed at least ten times. The genes are TRBV20-1 and TRBJ2-2, with TRBD1 as a possible D gene (5 bases). The V end was cut by 5 bases, the J end by 0 bases, with 13 bases between. CDR3 length: 15 amino acids. Germline V gene lookup returns CDR1 DFQATT and CDR2 SNEGSKA (reference sequence). CDR3 nucleotides: TGCAGTGCTTCACCCAGGGTCCCGAACACCGGGGAGCTGTTTTTT. As protein: CSASPRVPNTGELFF.

This clonotype was found many times. The chain recombines TRBV19 with TRBJ1-1, with 9 bases aligning to TRBD1. This CDR3 region has 13 residues. Looked up from germline, CDR1 is LNHDA and CDR2 is SQIVND (reference sequence). V dropped 6 bases and J dropped 4; count of bases not matched to a gene: 3. The CDR3 sequence is CASRQGAGTEAFF. In DNA form, the CDR3 reads TGTGCCAGTAGACAGGGGGCAGGCACTGAAGCTTTCTTT.